This T cell receptor beta chain was recorded in a study of T-cell memory formation after mild COVID-19. Study details: Clusters of TCRs were largely donor specific. Study-level points and caveats: Of the contracting clones, CD4+ ones lay mainly in CM and EM, and CD8+ ones in EMRA.

After 5'RACE with constant-segment primers, TCR alpha and TCR beta cDNA libraries carrying sample barcodes and UMIs were obtained. MiXCR, run by TCRdb on the 5' RACE reads, gives a single entry per CDR3 protein. The sample records around 500,000 distinct CDR3 sequences, around a sixth being singletons. Notes on this clonotype: Its target is not known.

Germline V lookup: CDR1 SGHRS, CDR2 YFSETQ. This CDR3 region has 14 residues. After removal of 6 bases from V and 4 bases from J, the junction contained 7 bases not matched to a gene. The V gene is TRBV5-1, the J gene TRBJ2-7; TRBD1 agrees at 10 bases. The TCR was taken from an adult woman who had mild COVID-19 (a few samples of this study predate the infection). Cell type and time point are not known. Sequenced input: PBMCs or a T cell subset sorted from them (not recorded which). This chain's CDR3 is CASTLTGGDYEQYF. CDR3 DNA sequence: TGCGCCAGCACCCTGACAGGGGGCGATTACGAGCAGTACTTC.